A selection of T cell receptor beta chains follows, all from one sample in a study of T cell responses to AZD1222 COVID-19 vaccine. The data were produced by immunoSEQ multiplex PCR, yet TCRdb's version contains in-frame clones alone and is incomplete. The data contain nearly 110,000 clones, roughly 90% of them singletons. Sequenced here: peripheral blood, sampled on day 0 of AZD1222 vaccination. These receptors came from an adult in good health. Each CDR3 is given with its conserved first and last residue. D genes are given only for firm matches. Some rows have no size entry. The others give once, few or many, or a class for an expanded clone.

V gene	D gene	J gene	clone size	CDR3 DNA	CDR3 protein
TRBV6-5	NA	TRBJ1-1	once	TGTGCCAGCAGTTTGACAGTGAACACTGAAGCTTTCTTT	CASSLTVNTEAFF
TRBV7-2	NA	TRBJ1-1	NA	TGTGCCAGCAGCTTTCGCATGAACACTGAAGCTTTCTTT	CASSFRMNTEAFF
TRBV18	NA	TRBJ1-2	NA	TGTGCCAGCTGGGGGGTATCCGCTAACTATGGCTACACCTTC	CASWGVSANYGYTF
TRBV28	NA	TRBJ1-5	once	TGTGCCAGCAGGGTGGTCTATAGCAATCAGCCCCAGCATTTT	CASRVVYSNQPQHF
TRBV5-1	NA	TRBJ1-5	NA	TGCGCCAGCAGCCCCGAGGGGGGGCATCAGCCCCAGCATTTT	CASSPEGGHQPQHF
TRBV19	TRBD2	TRBJ2-1	once	TGTGCCAGTAGCCGACTTACCGGGACTAGCGGGAGGAGCTCCCACAATGAGCAGTTCTTC	CASSRLTGTSGRSSHNEQFF
TRBV7-2	NA	TRBJ1-5	NA	TGTGCCAGCAGCTTAGACCTGAATAGCAATCAGCCCCAGCATTTT	CASSLDLNSNQPQHF
TRBV5-1	TRBD2	TRBJ2-1	NA	TGCGCCAGCAAGCTAGCGGGAGGTGATGAGCAGTTCTTC	CASKLAGGDEQFF
TRBV5-1	TRBD1	TRBJ2-5	NA	TGCGCCAGCAGCTCGATATCGACAGGGTATCAAGAGACCCAGTACTTC	CASSSISTGYQETQYF
TRBV19	NA	TRBJ2-5	NA	TGTGCCAGTAGTATAGGCTCAGAGACCCAGTACTTC	CASSIGSETQYF
TRBV2	NA	TRBJ1-1	NA	TGTGCCAGCAGTTACCGACAGACCTCCATGAACACTGAAGCTTTCTTT	CASSYRQTSMNTEAFF
TRBV28	TRBD2	TRBJ2-7	NA	TGTGCCAGCATACCCCTTTTCAGCGGGAGGGTCGACGAGCAGTACTTC	CASIPLFSGRVDEQYF
TRBV29-1	TRBD1	TRBJ1-5	NA	TGCAGCGCCTCCGACAGGGCGAATCAGCCCCAGCATTTT	CSASDRANQPQHF
TRBV6-2/TRBV6-3	TRBD2	TRBJ2-2	NA	TGTGCCAGCAGTTTCGGACTAGCGGGAAACACCGGGGAGCTGTTTTTT	CASSFGLAGNTGELFF
TRBV7-8	NA	TRBJ2-7	NA	TGTGCCAGCACTACTAGGAGGGAGCTAGGCGAGCAGTACTTC	CASTTRRELGEQYF
TRBV11-2	NA	TRBJ2-1	few	TGTGCCAGCACCCCGGGACTCTCCTACAATGAGCAGTTCTTC	CASTPGLSYNEQFF
TRBV6-4	NA	TRBJ2-1	NA	TGTGCCACCGCGCCGGACGGGCGAGGGGAGCAGTTCTTC	CATAPDGRGEQFF
TRBV24-1	NA	TRBJ2-1	NA	TGTGCCACCAGTGATTTTCGGGCTAGTAGATCCTACAATGAGCAGTTCTTC	CATSDFRASRSYNEQFF
TRBV7-3	TRBD2	TRBJ2-3	once	TGTGCCAGCAAAAGGACTAGCGGGACAGATACGCAGTATTTT	CASKRTSGTDTQYF
TRBV6-5	NA	TRBJ1-5	NA	TGTGCCAGCGCCATGCAGGGCGATCAGCCCCAGCATTTT	CASAMQGDQPQHF
TRBV11-2	TRBD2	TRBJ2-1	NA	TGTGCCAGCAGCATTAGCGTCGCTAGCGGGAGGAATGAGCAGTTCTTC	CASSISVASGRNEQFF
TRBV6-5	TRBD2	TRBJ2-3	NA	TGTGCCAGCACCAGGGGGACTAGCGGGATTGATACGCAGTATTTT	CASTRGTSGIDTQYF
TRBV6-1	NA	TRBJ1-1	few	TGTGCCAGCAGTGTTTCCGGGGCAGCAGGATTGATCACTGAAGCTTTCTTT	CASSVSGAAGLITEAFF
TRBV21-1	NA	TRBJ1-5	NA	TGTGCCAGCAGCGCCCACCGGGACAGGGATCAGCCCCAGCATTTT	CASSAHRDRDQPQHF
TRBV11-3	NA	TRBJ2-2	NA	TGTGCCAGCAGCTCGACAGGGAGGATTAAGGCCGGGGAGCTGTTTTTT	CASSSTGRIKAGELFF
TRBV28	NA	TRBJ2-7	NA	TGTGCCAGCAGTTTCTTGGACAACTCCTACGAGCAGTACTTC	CASSFLDNSYEQYF
TRBV4-3	TRBD1	TRBJ1-2	NA	TGCGCCAGCAGCCTAAACCCACAGGGGGCGGGAGGCTACACCTTC	CASSLNPQGAGGYTF
TRBV7-8	NA	TRBJ1-4	NA	TGTGCCAGCAACGACGACGACAGCGATCCAACTAATGAAAAACTGTTTTTT	CASNDDDSDPTNEKLFF
TRBV28	NA	TRBJ2-5	NA	TGTGCCAGCAGTTGGGGGAAAGAGACCCAGTACTTC	CASSWGKETQYF
TRBV6-2/TRBV6-3	TRBD2	TRBJ2-2	few	TGTGCCAGCAGTTTGACTAGCCCCGGGGAGCTGTTTTTT	CASSLTSPGELFF
TRBV19	TRBD1	TRBJ2-2	NA	TGTGCCAGTAGCCCTACGACAGGGGCGGCCGGGGAGCTGTTTTTT	CASSPTTGAAGELFF
TRBV3-1/TRBV3-2	NA	TRBJ1-1	NA	TGTGCCAGCAGCCGAAAAACAGGTTTTCCTGAAGCTTTCTTT	CASSRKTGFPEAFF
TRBV11-3	NA	TRBJ2-1	few	TGTGCCAGCAGCTTTTCCAGGCGGGGGCGCATGTTCTTC	CASSFSRRGRMFF
TRBV27	NA	TRBJ1-2	NA	TGTGCCAGCTTCGGGGGGTCCGGATATGGCTACACCTTC	CASFGGSGYGYTF
TRBV7-3	TRBD1	TRBJ1-3	NA	TGTGCCAGCAGCCAGACAGGGGCTGGAAACACCATATATTTT	CASSQTGAGNTIYF
TRBV3-1/TRBV3-2	NA	TRBJ2-2	NA	TGTGCCAGCAGCCAAGCAGGGGCAGACACCGGGGAGCTGTTTTTT	CASSQAGADTGELFF
TRBV6-5	NA	TRBJ2-3	NA	TGTGCCAGCAGTTGGAAACTCCCTCAAGATACGCAGTATTTT	CASSWKLPQDTQYF
TRBV15	NA	TRBJ1-4	NA	TGTGCCACCAGCAGAGTTGGTGGAAAACTGTTTTTT	CATSRVGGKLFF
TRBV24-1	TRBD1	TRBJ2-1	once	TGTGCCACCAGTGATTCCCGACAGGGGACGTCAAGCTCCTACAATGAGCAGTTCTTC	CATSDSRQGTSSSYNEQFF
TRBV7-2	TRBD2	TRBJ2-2	once	TGTGCCAGCAGCTTAGCCCTAGCGGATACCGGGGAGCTGTTTTTT	CASSLALADTGELFF
TRBV3-1/TRBV3-2	TRBD2	TRBJ2-7	once	TGTGCCAGCAGCCAAGGAAGACTAGCGGTCTCCTACGAGCAGTACTTC	CASSQGRLAVSYEQYF
TRBV7-3	NA	TRBJ2-2	NA	TGTGCCAGCAGCTTGGGGTCCGGGGAGCTGTTTTTT	CASSLGSGELFF
TRBV7-8	NA	TRBJ1-4	NA	TGTGCCAGCAGCTTAAACAGGGTTGGATGGAATGAAAAACTGTTTTTT	CASSLNRVGWNEKLFF
TRBV19	NA	TRBJ1-4	NA	TGTGCCAGTAGTATGCATGGTGAAAAACTGTTTTTT	CASSMHGEKLFF
TRBV4-1	TRBD2	TRBJ2-1	NA	TGCGCCAGCAGCCAAATTGGGCTAGCGGGAGGGAATGAGCAGTTCTTC	CASSQIGLAGGNEQFF
TRBV11-2	NA	TRBJ2-1	NA	TGTGCCAGCAGCCTCTCCCCGAGCTCCTACAATGAGCAGTTCTTC	CASSLSPSSYNEQFF
TRBV5-8	NA	TRBJ2-2	NA	TGTGCCAGCAGCTTGGCCCTCGGGGTCGAGTTAACCGGGGAGCTGTTTTTT	CASSLALGVELTGELFF
TRBV28	NA	TRBJ2-3	few	TGTGCCAGCAGTTTATTGGTCTTTCGTCGGGACCGTGACAGGCCAGATACGCAGTATTTT	CASSLLVFRRDRDRPDTQYF
TRBV18	TRBD2	TRBJ2-1	NA	TGTGCCAGCTCACCACGTGTGCAAAACGGGAGGTTCTCTGACAATGAGCAGTTCTTC	CASSPRVQNGRFSDNEQFF
TRBV28	NA	TRBJ1-6	NA	TGTGCCAGCAGTTTGCGGCAGAACCTTGTTAATTCACCCCTCCACTTT	CASSLRQNLVNSPLHF
TRBV14	TRBD2	TRBJ2-7	NA	TGTGCCAGCAGCCAAGCCGGAAAGCGCCCTAGCGGGAACTACGAGCAGTACTTC	CASSQAGKRPSGNYEQYF
TRBV6-1	NA	TRBJ1-2	NA	TGTGCCAGCAGTGAAGCGCCGGGACGGAGCTATGGCTACACCTTC	CASSEAPGRSYGYTF
TRBV18	TRBD1	TRBJ1-5	NA	TGTGCCAGCTCATCGGACAGGTACAATCAGCCCCAGCATTTT	CASSSDRYNQPQHF
TRBV28	NA	TRBJ1-1	NA	TGTGCCAGCAGTCCCGGGGGGGCAATAGCTGAAGCTTTCTTT	CASSPGGAIAEAFF
TRBV6-4	NA	TRBJ1-5	NA	TGTGCCAGCAGTGAAATGGGCGGGCAGCCCCAGCATTTT	CASSEMGGQPQHF
TRBV6-5	TRBD1	TRBJ1-6	NA	TGTGCCAGCAGTAGGGGACAGAATAATTCACCCCTCCACTTT	CASSRGQNNSPLHF
TRBV11-3	NA	TRBJ2-1	NA	TGTGCCAGCGAGGCCGGACACAATGAGCAGTTCTTC	CASEAGHNEQFF